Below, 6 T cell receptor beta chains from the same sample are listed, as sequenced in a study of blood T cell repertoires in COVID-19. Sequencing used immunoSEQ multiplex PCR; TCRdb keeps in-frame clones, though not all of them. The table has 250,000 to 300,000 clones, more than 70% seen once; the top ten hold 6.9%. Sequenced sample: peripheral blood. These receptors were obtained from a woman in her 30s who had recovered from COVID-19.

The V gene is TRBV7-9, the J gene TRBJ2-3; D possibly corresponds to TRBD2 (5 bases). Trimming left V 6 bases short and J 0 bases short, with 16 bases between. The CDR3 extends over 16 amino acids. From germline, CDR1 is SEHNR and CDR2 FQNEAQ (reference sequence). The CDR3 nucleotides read TGTGCCAGCAGGTCTTCTCGGGGAGCTAGCACAGATACGCAGTATTTT. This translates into CASRSSRGASTDTQYF.

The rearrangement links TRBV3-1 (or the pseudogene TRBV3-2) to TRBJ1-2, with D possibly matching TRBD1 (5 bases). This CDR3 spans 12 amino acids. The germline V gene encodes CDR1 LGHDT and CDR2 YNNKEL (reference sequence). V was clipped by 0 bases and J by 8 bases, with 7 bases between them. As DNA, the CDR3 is TGTGCCAGCAGCCAAGACAGGGAAGGCTACACCTTC. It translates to CASSQDREGYTF.

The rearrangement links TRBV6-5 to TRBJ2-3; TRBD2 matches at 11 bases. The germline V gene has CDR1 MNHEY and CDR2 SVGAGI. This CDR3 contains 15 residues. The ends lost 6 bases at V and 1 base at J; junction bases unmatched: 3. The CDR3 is CASRISGGGTDTQYF. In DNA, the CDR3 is TGTGCCAGCAGAATTAGCGGGGGGGGCACAGATACGCAGTATTTT.

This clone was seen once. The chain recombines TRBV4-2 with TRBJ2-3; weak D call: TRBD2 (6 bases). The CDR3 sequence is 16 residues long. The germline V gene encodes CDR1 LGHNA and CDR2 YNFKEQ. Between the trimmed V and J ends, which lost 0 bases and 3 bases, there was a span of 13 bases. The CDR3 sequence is CASSQDPAGLTDTQYF. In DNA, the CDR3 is TGTGCCAGCAGCCAAGATCCGGCGGGGTTAACAGATACGCAGTATTTT.

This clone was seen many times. The CDR3 region is CASSVAGTPLYEQYF. CDR3 nucleotides: TGTGCCAGCAGCGTAGCAGGGACACCCCTGTACGAGCAGTACTTC. This chain joins TRBV9 and TRBJ2-7, with a possible D match to TRBD1 (6 bases). Trimming removed 0 bases from V and 4 bases from J, with 14 bases in between. Germline assignment: CDR1 SGDLS and CDR2 YYNGEE. This CDR3 spans 15 amino acids.

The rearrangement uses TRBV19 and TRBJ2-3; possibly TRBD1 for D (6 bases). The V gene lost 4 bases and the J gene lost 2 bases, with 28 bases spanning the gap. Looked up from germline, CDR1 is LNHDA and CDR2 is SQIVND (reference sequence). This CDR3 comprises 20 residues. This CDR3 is CASSRAAGVQGAGYTDTQYF. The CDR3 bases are TGTGCCAGTAGTAGGGCTGCAGGGGTTCAAGGTGCTGGGTACACAGATACGCAGTATTTT.